This paragraph reports one T cell receptor (beta chain). The data originate from a study of CD8+ T cells in alopecia areata. Background on the study: Tofacitinib treatment spanned 6 to 18 months, with 6 months off drug afterward.

V lost 2 bases, J lost 0 bases, and 11 bases lay in between. Germline CDR1 and CDR2: SGHAT and FQDESV (reference sequence). The CDR3 extends over 17 amino acids. cDNA prepared by RNA extraction and subsequent reverse transcription served as the template for sequencing. Sequenced by immunoSEQ multiplex PCR; TCRdb stores in-frame clones only, minus some. The sample carries almost 250,000 clones, about two thirds recorded once. This clonotype was sampled from a human donor with alopecia areata. Source: CD4+ T cells sorted from blood, taken at week 0. The V gene is TRBV11-1, the J gene TRBJ2-6; no reliable D call. CDR3 sequence (DNA): TGTGCCAGCAGCTTACGTGGTGTGGGCTCTGGGGCCAACGTCCTGACTTTC. It is translated as CASSLRGVGSGANVLTF. The whole variable domain, remainder taken from reference TRBV11-1 and TRBJ2-6, is EAEVAQSPRYKITEKSQAVAFWCDPISGHATLYWYRQILGQGPELLVQFQDESVVDDSQLPKDRFSAERLKGVDSTLKIQPAELGDSAMYLCASSLRGVGSGANVLTFGAGSRLTVL.